Listed below are T cell receptor beta chains from one sample, sequenced in a study of shared clonotypes between healthy human individuals. Repertoires were generated with immunoSEQ multiplex PCR, while TCRdb's copy carries only in-frame clones and drops some. The sample includes roughly 1,500,000 clones, approximately 98.5% of them seen just once. Sample: naive CD4+ T cells sorted from blood. The receptors here all came from a man between 25 and 39 years old in good health. The CDR3 runs from the conserved cysteine through the conserved F or W. A D gene is named only where the DNA matches it firmly. A clone size is listed for some rows: how often the clone was seen (once, few, many), or a class if it is expanded.

V: TRBV7-6; J: TRBJ2-2; size: NA; D: TRBD2; DNA: TGTGCCAGCAGCTTAGGAGGCGGGAGGGCTGCGAACACCGGGGAGCTGTTTTTT; CDR3: CASSLGGGRAANTGELFF
V: TRBV25-1; J: TRBJ2-1; size: NA; D: TRBD2; DNA: TGTGCCAGCAGTGAGCTCCAAGGACTAGCGGCGCACAATGAGCAGTTCTTC; CDR3: CASSELQGLAAHNEQFF
V: TRBV15; J: TRBJ2-2; size: NA; D: NA; DNA: TGTGCCACCACCCGAGGGCCTTCTAGCGGGGAGCTGTTTTTT; CDR3: CATTRGPSSGELFF
V: TRBV19; J: TRBJ2-5; size: NA; D: TRBD2; DNA: TGTGCCAGTAGTATTAGAGCGGGAGAGTACCAAGAGACCCAGTACTTC; CDR3: CASSIRAGEYQETQYF
V: TRBV11-2; J: TRBJ2-2; size: NA; D: TRBD2; DNA: TGTGCCAGCAGCTTTCGGACTAGCACCGGGGAGCTGTTTTTT; CDR3: CASSFRTSTGELFF
V: TRBV29-1; J: TRBJ2-7; size: NA; D: TRBD2; DNA: TGCAGCGTTTCAGCGGGACCCTACGAGCAGTACTTC; CDR3: CSVSAGPYEQYF
V: TRBV18; J: TRBJ2-2; size: NA; D: NA; DNA: TGTGCCAGCTCACCACGTCAGCGGGACACCGGGGAGCTGTTTTTT; CDR3: CASSPRQRDTGELFF
V: TRBV2; J: TRBJ2-2; size: NA; D: TRBD1; DNA: TGTGCCGGGAGGGACAGGGGAATATCCGGGGAGCTGTTTTTT; CDR3: CAGRDRGISGELFF
V: TRBV5-4; J: TRBJ2-1; size: NA; D: NA; DNA: TGTGCCAGCAGAAATGGATCCGACGGATCGTACAATGAGCAGTTCTTC; CDR3: CASRNGSDGSYNEQFF
V: TRBV5-4; J: TRBJ2-3; size: NA; D: NA; DNA: TGTGCCAGCAGCTTTCGCAGGGGGGGCACAGATACGCAGTATTTT; CDR3: CASSFRRGGTDTQYF
V: TRBV7-9; J: TRBJ2-1; size: NA; D: NA; DNA: TGTGCCACCCCCGGCGGGGCGAGCAATGAGCAGTTCTTC; CDR3: CATPGGASNEQFF
V: TRBV2; J: TRBJ1-1; size: NA; D: NA; DNA: TGTGCCAGCACCACGGACAGCATTACTGAAGCTTTCTTT; CDR3: CASTTDSITEAFF
V: TRBV7-3; J: TRBJ2-2; size: NA; D: NA; DNA: TGTGCCAGCAGCTTCGACGAGGTGGCCGGGGAGCTGTTTTTT; CDR3: CASSFDEVAGELFF
V: TRBV29-1; J: TRBJ2-2; size: NA; D: NA; DNA: TGCAGCGTTATTTCCCACGGCACCGGGGAGCTGTTTTTT; CDR3: CSVISHGTGELFF
V: TRBV10-3; J: TRBJ2-5; size: NA; D: TRBD2; DNA: TGTGCCATCAGTGAAGTGTCGCGGGAGATGCAAGAGACCCAGTACTTC; CDR3: CAISEVSREMQETQYF
V: TRBV27; J: TRBJ2-1; size: NA; D: NA; DNA: TGTGCCAGCAGTCCAAGATTTGGGGTAGTGGGGAGTCAGTTCTTC; CDR3: CASSPRFGVVGSQFF
V: TRBV2; J: TRBJ2-6; size: NA; D: TRBD1; DNA: TGTGCCTCCCGACAGGGCGATAGCTCTGGGGCCAACGTCCTGACTTTC; CDR3: CASRQGDSSGANVLTF
V: TRBV19; J: TRBJ1-2; size: once; D: TRBD1; DNA: TGTGCCAGTAGTGCCGTGGGGGACAGATACTATGGCTACACCTTC; CDR3: CASSAVGDRYYGYTF
V: TRBV6-1; J: TRBJ1-3; size: once; D: NA; DNA: TGTGCCAGCAGCGATGGAGGTGGAAACACCATATATTTT; CDR3: CASSDGGGNTIYF
V: TRBV5-1; J: TRBJ2-7; size: NA; D: NA; DNA: TGCGCCAGCAGCTTGGGAGACTCTGTCTCCTACGAGCAGTACTTC; CDR3: CASSLGDSVSYEQYF
V: TRBV7-9; J: TRBJ2-3; size: once; D: TRBD2; DNA: TGTGCCAGCAGCCCGGGACTAGCGGGAATCGGGAGGACAGATACGCAGTATTTT; CDR3: CASSPGLAGIGRTDTQYF
V: TRBV5-1; J: TRBJ2-1; size: NA; D: NA; DNA: TGCGCCAGCAGCTCCAGGGGGGTACTCTACAATGAGCAGTTCTTC; CDR3: CASSSRGVLYNEQFF
V: TRBV15; J: TRBJ2-1; size: NA; D: NA; DNA: TGTGCCACCAGCAGAGATCACCGAGGGACCTACAATGAGCAGTTCTTC; CDR3: CATSRDHRGTYNEQFF
V: TRBV28; J: TRBJ2-3; size: once; D: NA; DNA: TGTGCCAGCGTCTCAGGACCCCTCAGAGATACGCAGTATTTT; CDR3: CASVSGPLRDTQYF
V: TRBV18; J: TRBJ1-1; size: NA; D: NA; DNA: TGTGCCAGCTCACCGTCATACAGGGACGCTGAAGCTTTCTTT; CDR3: CASSPSYRDAEAFF
V: TRBV28; J: TRBJ2-3; size: NA; D: NA; DNA: TGTGCCAGCAGTTTACAGGGGACCGATACGCAGTATTTT; CDR3: CASSLQGTDTQYF
V: TRBV4-3; J: TRBJ2-1; size: NA; D: TRBD2; DNA: TGCGCCAGCAGCCAAGTCGGTGGCCGCGGGAGGGTAGTCTACAATGAGCAGTTCTTC; CDR3: CASSQVGGRGRVVYNEQFF
V: TRBV28; J: TRBJ2-3; size: NA; D: NA; DNA: TGTGCCAGCGAGCTGGCGGCCACAGATACGCAGTATTTT; CDR3: CASELAATDTQYF
V: TRBV10-3; J: TRBJ2-5; size: NA; D: TRBD2; DNA: TGTGCCATCAGGGGAGGGCCCATTGAGACCCAGTACTTC; CDR3: CAIRGGPIETQYF
V: TRBV6-5; J: TRBJ2-7; size: NA; D: NA; DNA: TGTGCCAGCAGTCTAAGACAACTCTACGAGCAGTACTTC; CDR3: CASSLRQLYEQYF
V: TRBV6-6; J: TRBJ1-4; size: NA; D: NA; DNA: TGTGCCGGCCGCCCAGGTGTGAGTGAAAAACTGTTTTTT; CDR3: CAGRPGVSEKLFF
V: TRBV5-6; J: TRBJ1-1; size: NA; D: NA; DNA: TGTGCCAGCAACCCCCGGGTACACACTGAAGCTTTCTTT; CDR3: CASNPRVHTEAFF
V: TRBV7-8; J: TRBJ1-5; size: NA; D: NA; DNA: TGTGCCAGCAGCTCCCGACAGAGCAATCAGCCCCAGCATTTT; CDR3: CASSSRQSNQPQHF
V: TRBV29-1; J: TRBJ2-1; size: NA; D: NA; DNA: TGCAGCGTTGAGCTCTTTTCGAGCGCCGCCTCCTACAATGAGCAGTTCTTC; CDR3: CSVELFSSAASYNEQFF
V: TRBV13; J: TRBJ2-4; size: NA; D: NA; DNA: TGTGCCAGCAGCGTCGCAGGGTACCAAAACATTCAGTACTTC; CDR3: CASSVAGYQNIQYF
V: TRBV18; J: TRBJ2-7; size: NA; D: TRBD1; DNA: TGTGCCAGCTCACCAACAGGGGGCCTCTACGAGCAGTACTTC; CDR3: CASSPTGGLYEQYF
V: TRBV15; J: TRBJ1-4; size: NA; D: TRBD1; DNA: TGTGCCACCGGGGACAGAGAGACAACTAATGAAAAACTGTTTTTT; CDR3: CATGDRETTNEKLFF
V: TRBV28; J: TRBJ1-5; size: NA; D: NA; DNA: TGTGCCAGCAGTTTGGTCAGGAATCGCAATCAGCCCCAGCATTTT; CDR3: CASSLVRNRNQPQHF
V: TRBV10-3; J: TRBJ2-6; size: NA; D: NA; DNA: TGTGCCATCAGTGGAGGGCACGGCTCTGGGGCCAACGTCCTGACTTTC; CDR3: CAISGGHGSGANVLTF
V: TRBV28; J: TRBJ1-2; size: NA; D: TRBD1; DNA: TGTGCCAGCAGTTTCCCGGACAGGGGGCGATATGGCTACACCTTC; CDR3: CASSFPDRGRYGYTF
V: TRBV7-9; J: TRBJ1-1; size: NA; D: TRBD1; DNA: TGTGCCAGCAGCTCACCGGGACAGGGAAAACCGAACACTGAAGCTTTCTTT; CDR3: CASSSPGQGKPNTEAFF
V: TRBV18; J: TRBJ2-2; size: NA; D: TRBD1; DNA: TGTGCCAGCACATACGACAGGGTAAACACCGGGGAGCTGTTTTTT; CDR3: CASTYDRVNTGELFF
V: TRBV27; J: TRBJ2-7; size: NA; D: NA; DNA: TGTGCCAGCAGTTCCCGGACAGCCTACGAGCAGTACTTC; CDR3: CASSSRTAYEQYF
V: TRBV7-2; J: TRBJ2-1; size: NA; D: TRBD1; DNA: TGTGCCAGCAGCCGTGGGGGACAGGGTAGGTCAAATGAGCAGTTCTTC; CDR3: CASSRGGQGRSNEQFF
V: TRBV29-1; J: TRBJ1-2; size: NA; D: NA; DNA: TGCAGCGCTCCCGAGGGGGCTAACTATGGCTACACCTTC; CDR3: CSAPEGANYGYTF
V: TRBV20-1; J: TRBJ1-4; size: NA; D: NA; DNA: TGCAGTGCTAGTGAGAATGAAAAACTGTTTTTT; CDR3: CSASENEKLFF
V: TRBV27; J: TRBJ2-7; size: NA; D: TRBD1; DNA: TGTGCCAGCAGTTTAGGGGGACGGGACAGGGGGCGCTTGTACTTC; CDR3: CASSLGGRDRGRLYF
V: TRBV5-1; J: TRBJ2-7; size: NA; D: TRBD1; DNA: TGCGCCAGCAGCAATGGACAGGGATTTCCCTACGAGCAGTACTTC; CDR3: CASSNGQGFPYEQYF
V: TRBV11-2; J: TRBJ2-2; size: NA; D: NA; DNA: TGTGCCAGCAGCTTACAGGGCTCCGGGGAGCTGTTTTTT; CDR3: CASSLQGSGELFF
V: TRBV6-5; J: TRBJ1-2; size: NA; D: NA; DNA: TGTGCCAGCAGTTACCAACACCGGGACCCCAGGTCAACCTGCTTC; CDR3: CASSYQHRDPRSTCF
V: TRBV18; J: TRBJ2-5; size: NA; D: TRBD2; DNA: TGTGCCAGCTCACTACTAGCGGGAGGGCCCGTGGAGACCCAGTACTTC; CDR3: CASSLLAGGPVETQYF